This TCR beta chain was captured by sequencing in a study of blood T cell repertoires in COVID-19. Study-wide context: From T cells, B-cell-depleted T cells, or PBMCs came the material, which was cDNA or gDNA.

CDR3 length equals 16 residues. Germline CDR1 LNHDA, CDR2 SQIVND (reference sequence). V lost 7 bases, J lost 6 bases, and 15 bases stayed unmatched. Data came from immunoSEQ multiplex PCR; TCRdb stores just in-frame clones and leaves some out. The data hold under 200,000 clones, with roughly 84% observed a single time. This TCR was sampled from a human donor in a cohort sampled during active COVID-19. Sequenced: peripheral blood. The V gene is TRBV19, the J gene TRBJ2-1; 7 nucleotides agree with TRBD2. The DNA of the CDR3 is TGTGCCAGTACCCCGGTTTCGGCGGGAGTGAGCAATGAGCAGTTCTTC. It encodes CASTPVSAGVSNEQFF.